Sequencing of this T cell receptor beta chain was carried out in a study of graft-versus-host responses after intestinal transplantation. Germline V gene data show CDR1 as SGDLS and CDR2 as YYNGEE. Trimming took 0 bases from V and 15 from J; bases not matched to a gene: 11. The CDR3 is 14 amino acids. Data came from immunoSEQ multiplex PCR; TCRdb stores just in-frame clones and leaves some out. The sample includes approximately 90,000 clones, 80% to 95% of them seen just once. Comment on this clone: Its matching antigen is unknown.

This TCR was sampled from a human donor who was the organ donor for an intestinal transplant. The sequencing used unstimulated CD8+ T cells sorted from spleen or lymph node cells, collected before transplant. This chain uses TRBV9 with TRBJ2-1, with TRBD1 identical over 8 bases. CDR3 in amino acids: CASSVEEQGGLSFF. CDR3 coding DNA: TGTGCCAGCAGCGTAGAGGAACAGGGGGGACTTTCGTTCTTC.